The rows below give T cell receptor beta chains drawn from one sample of a study of Graves' ophthalmopathy and Graves' hyperthyroidism. TCRdb recomputed calls from the multiplex PCR reads with MiXCR, one row per CDR3 protein. The sample comprises around 1.1 million distinct CDR3 sequences, roughly 35% of which are singletons, and around 10% rests with the top ten. The sequenced material came from peripheral blood or thyroid tissue (not recorded which). The receptors originated from an adult man with Graves' hyperthyroidism. CDR3s include the opening cysteine and the closing phenylalanine or tryptophan. Each record gives: J gene, V gene, clone size, D gene, CDR3 protein, CDR3 DNA. The D gene is left open where the match is weak. Rows may omit the clone size; those that give it use once, few, many or a size class.

J: TRBJ2-5
V: TRBV14
size: .
D: .
CDR3: CAWSVLRGQETQYF
DNA: TGTGCCTGGAGTGTACTTAGGGGCCAAGAGACCCAGTACTTC

J: TRBJ1-2
V: TRBV7-2
size: .
D: .
CDR3: CASSLGSGIERGYTF
DNA: TGTGCCAGCAGCTTAGGTAGCGGGATCGAAAGGGGCTACACCTTC

J: TRBJ1-4
V: TRBV5-1
size: .
D: TRBD1
CDR3: CASSGAGTAGEKLFF
DNA: TGCGCCAGCAGCGGGGCCGGGACAGCGGGTGAAAAACTGTTTTTT

J: TRBJ1-4
V: TRBV3-1
size: .
D: .
CDR3: CASTIGGDEKLFF
DNA: TGTGCCAGCACCATCGGGGGTGACGAAAAACTGTTTTTT

J: TRBJ1-4
V: TRBV2
size: .
D: .
CDR3: CATSRRTSPLMELFF
DNA: TGTGCCACCTCCCGGCGGACTTCTCCCTTGATGGAACTGTTTTTT

J: TRBJ1-4
V: TRBV13
size: .
D: .
CDR3: CASSSTAWAEKLFF
DNA: TGTGCCAGCAGCTCGACCGCTTGGGCTGAAAAACTGTTTTTT

J: TRBJ1-5
V: TRBV19
size: .
D: .
CDR3: CASSISSRGSNQPQHF
DNA: TGTGCCAGTAGTATATCCTCCAGGGGTAGCAATCAGCCCCAGCATTTT

J: TRBJ1-5
V: TRBV20-1
size: few
D: TRBD1
CDR3: CSAPDRDQETQHF
DNA: TGCAGTGCCCCCGACAGGGATCAAGAGACCCAGCATTTT

J: TRBJ2-7
V: TRBV7-3
size: .
D: .
CDR3: CASSLYPLTTYEQYF
DNA: TGTGCCAGCAGCTTATATCCGTTAACTACCTACGAGCAGTACTTC

J: TRBJ2-7
V: TRBV12-3/TRBV12-4
size: few
D: TRBD2
CDR3: CASSPSRVPSGGGSYEQYF
DNA: TGTGCCAGCAGTCCCAGTCGAGTTCCTAGCGGGGGGGGCTCCTACGAGCAGTACTTC

J: TRBJ2-5
V: TRBV7-8
size: .
D: .
CDR3: CASNGPGTLYF
DNA: TGTGCCAGCAACGGACCCGGGACACTGTACTTC

J: TRBJ2-5
V: TRBV12-3/TRBV12-4
size: few
D: .
CDR3: CASSPESGTYQETQYF
DNA: TGTGCCAGCAGCCCCGAGTCGGGCACATACCAAGAGACCCAGTACTTC

J: TRBJ2-7
V: TRBV7-2
size: few
D: TRBD2
CDR3: CASSYSGTSGYEQYF
DNA: TGTGCCAGCAGCTACTCCGGGACTAGCGGCTACGAGCAGTACTTC

J: TRBJ2-5
V: TRBV5-5
size: many
D: .
CDR3: CASSLAWGEEETQYF
DNA: TGTGCCAGCAGCTTGGCGTGGGGCGAAGAAGAGACCCAGTACTTC

J: TRBJ1-5
V: TRBV12-3/TRBV12-4
size: .
D: .
CDR3: CASSLPEGYNNQPQHF
DNA: TGTGCCAGCAGTTTACCGGAAGGTTATAACAATCAGCCCCAGCATTTT

J: TRBJ1-5
V: TRBV6-2/TRBV6-3
size: .
D: .
CDR3: CASSFGFREGTNQPQHF
DNA: TGTGCCAGCAGTTTCGGGTTTCGCGAGGGCACCAATCAGCCCCAGCATTTT

J: TRBJ1-1
V: TRBV5-1
size: .
D: .
CDR3: CASSLDPFNTEAFF
DNA: TGCGCCAGCAGCTTGGATCCGTTTAACACTGAAGCTTTCTTT

J: TRBJ2-5
V: TRBV9
size: few
D: .
CDR3: CASSGGTLGIQETQYF
DNA: TGTGCCAGCAGCGGCGGGACTCTGGGGATTCAAGAGACCCAGTACTTC

J: TRBJ2-7
V: TRBV20-1
size: many
D: TRBD1
CDR3: CSAWTGGYEQYF
DNA: TGCAGTGCTTGGACAGGGGGCTACGAGCAGTACTTC

J: TRBJ1-1
V: TRBV20-1
size: many
D: .
CDR3: CSASRDTEAFF
DNA: TGCAGTGCAAGTAGGGACACTGAAGCTTTCTTT

J: TRBJ2-7
V: TRBV20-1
size: .
D: TRBD2
CDR3: CSASSGTSTGEQYF
DNA: TGCAGTGCTAGTTCCGGGACTAGCACGGGCGAGCAGTACTTC

J: TRBJ2-2
V: TRBV29-1
size: .
D: .
CDR3: CSVIDLNTGELFF
DNA: TGCAGCGTTATTGATCTGAACACCGGGGAGCTGTTTTTT

J: TRBJ1-2
V: TRBV29-1
size: many
D: TRBD1
CDR3: CSGTGGDGYTF
DNA: TGCAGCGGGACAGGGGGCGATGGCTACACCTTC

J: TRBJ2-1
V: TRBV29-1
size: .
D: TRBD2
CDR3: CSVEDFKREFDNEQFF
DNA: TGCAGCGTTGAGGATTTCAAGCGGGAGTTCGACAATGAGCAGTTCTTC

J: TRBJ1-6
V: TRBV6-6
size: .
D: TRBD1
CDR3: CASRTGTAKNSPLHF
DNA: TGTGCCAGCAGAACCGGGACAGCGAAGAATTCACCCCTCCACTTT

J: TRBJ2-7
V: TRBV27
size: .
D: TRBD1
CDR3: CASSLSTGTEYEQYF
DNA: TGTGCCAGCAGTTTATCGACCGGGACAGAATACGAGCAGTACTTC

J: TRBJ1-2
V: TRBV7-9
size: .
D: TRBD1
CDR3: CASSLSWDRVSGYTF
DNA: TGTGCCAGCAGCTTGTCCTGGGACAGGGTCTCTGGCTACACCTTC

J: TRBJ1-5
V: TRBV6-5
size: .
D: TRBD1
CDR3: CASSYVGQGTYSNQPQHF
DNA: TGTGCCAGCAGTTACGTGGGACAGGGGACGTATAGCAATCAGCCCCAGCATTTT

J: TRBJ2-5
V: TRBV19
size: few
D: .
CDR3: CASSTTGMLETQYF
DNA: TGTGCCAGTAGTACTACAGGGATGTTGGAGACCCAGTACTTC

J: TRBJ1-5
V: TRBV2
size: many
D: .
CDR3: CASKAVNQPQHF
DNA: TGTGCCAGCAAGGCGGTCAATCAGCCCCAGCATTTT

J: TRBJ2-7
V: TRBV4-1
size: few
D: TRBD2
CDR3: CASSQEHGGGAYEQYF
DNA: TGCGCCAGCAGCCAAGAGCATGGCGGGGGTGCTTACGAGCAGTACTTC

J: TRBJ1-1
V: TRBV11-2
size: many
D: .
CDR3: CASSWETVEAFF
DNA: TGTGCCAGCAGCTGGGAGACAGTAGAAGCTTTCTTT

J: TRBJ2-7
V: TRBV4-1
size: .
D: TRBD2
CDR3: CASSHRGGEQYF
DNA: TGCGCCAGCAGCCATCGCGGGGGAGAGCAGTACTTC

J: TRBJ1-2
V: TRBV19
size: many
D: .
CDR3: CASTLRGNYGYTF
DNA: TGTGCCAGTACCCTCAGGGGAAACTATGGCTACACCTTC

J: TRBJ2-7
V: TRBV15
size: .
D: .
CDR3: CATSSLEGFHEQYF
DNA: TGTGCCACCAGCAGCTTGGAAGGGTTTCACGAGCAGTACTTC

J: TRBJ1-5
V: TRBV2
size: .
D: .
CDR3: CASSYRMTTGDKYSNQPQHF
DNA: TGTGCCAGCAGCTACCGCATGACCACCGGGGACAAGTATAGCAATCAGCCCCAGCATTTT

J: TRBJ2-7
V: TRBV2
size: many
D: TRBD2
CDR3: CASTVGLAEFYEQYF
DNA: TGTGCCAGTACCGTGGGACTAGCGGAATTTTACGAGCAGTACTTC

J: TRBJ2-2
V: TRBV29-1
size: many
D: .
CDR3: CSVVERAGELFF
DNA: TGCAGCGTTGTAGAGCGAGCCGGGGAGCTGTTTTTT

J: TRBJ1-1
V: TRBV5-5
size: few
D: .
CDR3: CASSLTVWNTEAFF
DNA: TGTGCCAGCAGCTTAACAGTCTGGAACACTGAAGCTTTCTTT

J: TRBJ1-3
V: TRBV3-1
size: few
D: .
CDR3: CASSLTLNTIYF
DNA: TGTGCCAGCAGCCTAACTTTAAACACCATATATTTT

J: TRBJ2-2
V: TRBV2
size: few
D: .
CDR3: CASRGLGGPAGELFF
DNA: TGTGCCAGCAGGGGGCTAGGGGGACCCGCCGGGGAGCTGTTTTTT

J: TRBJ2-7
V: TRBV7-6
size: many
D: .
CDR3: CASSLGPGDYEQYF
DNA: TGTGCCAGCAGCTTAGGACCAGGGGACTACGAGCAGTACTTC

J: TRBJ1-3
V: TRBV7-8
size: many
D: .
CDR3: CASSPQHSGNTIYF
DNA: TGTGCCAGCAGCCCGCAACACTCTGGAAACACCATATATTTT

J: TRBJ2-6
V: TRBV20-1
size: .
D: .
CDR3: CSAIDGHSSGANVLTF
DNA: TGCAGTGCTATTGACGGCCACAGCTCTGGGGCCAACGTCCTGACTTTC

J: TRBJ1-2
V: TRBV7-9
size: many
D: .
CDR3: CASSPQRNYGYTF
DNA: TGTGCCAGCAGCCCTCAACGTAACTATGGCTACACCTTC

J: TRBJ2-7
V: TRBV11-2
size: .
D: .
CDR3: CASSLIGRMAYEQYF
DNA: TGTGCCAGCAGTTTAATCGGACGGATGGCCTACGAGCAGTACTTC

J: TRBJ2-7
V: TRBV29-1
size: .
D: .
CDR3: CSVGRQYPYEQYF
DNA: TGCAGCGTTGGAAGACAGTATCCCTACGAGCAGTACTTC

J: TRBJ1-5
V: TRBV19
size: many
D: TRBD1
CDR3: CASSIADRGLQPQHF
DNA: TGTGCCAGTAGTATCGCAGACAGGGGGCTTCAGCCCCAGCATTTT

J: TRBJ2-2
V: TRBV6-5
size: .
D: .
CDR3: CASSYEGRGAGELFF
DNA: TGTGCCAGCAGTTACGAGGGCCGGGGAGCAGGGGAGCTGTTTTTT

J: TRBJ2-6
V: TRBV20-1
size: .
D: .
CDR3: CSARPRAGANVLTF
DNA: TGCAGTGCTAGGCCAAGGGCTGGGGCCAACGTCCTGACTTTC

J: TRBJ2-2
V: TRBV10-3
size: .
D: .
CDR3: CAIRTDFTGELFF
DNA: TGTGCCATCAGGACGGACTTCACCGGGGAGCTGTTTTTT

J: TRBJ1-6
V: TRBV25-1
size: many
D: .
CDR3: CASSESGLYNSPLHF
DNA: TGTGCCAGCAGTGAAAGCGGGCTCTATAATTCACCCCTCCACTTT

J: TRBJ2-7
V: TRBV7-9
size: many
D: TRBD1
CDR3: CASSKPGQLYEQYF
DNA: TGTGCCAGCAGCAAACCGGGACAGTTGTACGAGCAGTACTTC

J: TRBJ2-2
V: TRBV27
size: .
D: .
CDR3: CASSLRRAQAGELFF
DNA: TGTGCCAGCAGTTTAAGAAGGGCGCAAGCCGGGGAGCTGTTTTTT

J: TRBJ1-2
V: TRBV7-2
size: many
D: TRBD1
CDR3: CASSDPGTGVYGYTF
DNA: TGTGCCAGCAGTGATCCCGGGACAGGAGTCTATGGCTACACCTTC

J: TRBJ2-5
V: TRBV2
size: .
D: TRBD2
CDR3: CASGGRDQETQYF
DNA: TGTGCCAGTGGCGGGAGGGACCAAGAGACCCAGTACTTC

J: TRBJ2-7
V: TRBV28
size: many
D: TRBD1
CDR3: CASSLGGQGVYEQYF
DNA: TGTGCCAGCAGTTTAGGGGGACAGGGGGTCTACGAGCAGTACTTC

J: TRBJ1-6
V: TRBV6-5
size: .
D: TRBD1
CDR3: CASSDRQGNSPLHF
DNA: TGTGCCAGCAGTGATAGACAGGGAAATTCACCCCTCCACTTT